A single sample gave rise to the 22 T cell receptor beta chains below, sequenced in a study of blood T cell repertoires in COVID-19 (dated by TCRdb to the early 2020s). Library preparation employed the immunoSEQ multiplex PCR assay. TCRdb mirrors the immuneACCESS table, restricted to in-frame sequences. Some clones are absent from its copies; in checked studies, under half trace to an unresolved V gene, and the reason for the others is unknown. This sample holds around 160,000 clones; roughly 90% were observed only once. 1% to 1.5% of the sample goes to the ten largest clones. The sample consisted of PBMCs or T cells enriched from blood (not recorded which). The source of these receptors is a woman in her 30s with acute COVID-19.

The chain has TRBV19 and TRBJ2-7, with 11 bases fitting TRBD2. Unmatched junction bases numbered 7, after V lost 3 bases and J lost 0 bases. CDR1 LNHDA and CDR2 SQIVND come from the germline V gene (reference sequence). CDR3 length equals 17 residues. The CDR3 coding sequence is TGTGCCAGTAGTATCAGACCGGGACTAGCGGACTCCTACGAGCAGTACTTC. This translates into CASSIRPGLADSYEQYF.

This CDR3 reads CATGQAYGYTF. The CDR3 coding sequence is TGTGCCACAGGACAGGCCTATGGCTACACCTTC. The chain has TRBV19 and TRBJ1-2; 7 bases agree with TRBD1. CDR3 length: 11 residues. The trim removed 10 bases at V and 4 bases at J, leaving 3 bases unmatched. Germline lookup yields CDR1 LNHDA and CDR2 SQIVND (reference sequence).

The chain has TRBV29-1 and TRBJ2-3; 8 bases are a match to TRBD1. Germline CDR1 SQVTM, CDR2 ANQGSEA. CDR3 length: 16 residues. V shed 5 bases and J 0 bases; nucleotides not matched to a gene: 10. Written as DNA, the CDR3 is TGCAGCGTTCAGGGGGCGCCGGGCGGAAGCACAGATACGCAGTATTTT. Translated, it gives CSVQGAPGGSTDTQYF.

In its sample, this clone was seen once. In nucleotides, the CDR3 is TGTGCCAGCAGCCCCAATACTAGCTCCAATGAGCAGTTCTTC. Its translation is CASSPNTSSNEQFF. The rearrangement uses TRBV3-1 (or the pseudogene TRBV3-2) and TRBJ2-1, with a tentative D call TRBD2 (6 bases). The CDR3 runs to 14 residues. The ends were cut back, 4 bases at V and 6 bases at J, with 13 bases in the middle. CDR1 LGHDT and CDR2 YNNKEL come from the germline V gene (reference sequence).

The chain uses TRBV19 and TRBJ2-7, with D maybe TRBD2 (5 bases). With 4 bases removed from V and 2 bases from J, the gap between germline ends came to 12 bases. The CDR3 has 14 residues. The germline gives CDR1 LNHDA, CDR2 SQIVND (reference sequence). CDR3 protein: CASSTGNPPYEQYF. The CDR3 region has the DNA TGTGCCAGTAGTACCGGGAATCCCCCCTACGAGCAGTACTTC.

The chain has TRBV5-5 and TRBJ2-1; tentative D call: TRBD1 (5 bases). The length of the CDR3 is 15 residues. Germline V gene lookup returns CDR1 SGHKS and CDR2 YYEKEE (reference sequence). Trimming cost V 3 bases and J 4 bases, with 14 bases left between them. The CDR3 DNA follows: TGTGCCAGCAGCTGGGGCCCAACAACGTACAATGAGCAGTTCTTC. Its translation is CASSWGPTTYNEQFF.

The rearrangement uses TRBV7-2 and TRBJ1-3; tentatively, D is TRBD1 (5 bases). V was clipped by 5 bases and J by 0 bases, with 11 bases between them. Germline assignment: CDR1 SGHTA and CDR2 FQGNSA. The CDR3 totals 15 residues. CDR3 sequence (DNA): TGTGCCAGCAGCCCAACAGGCGGCTCTGGAAACACCATATATTTT. Residues: CASSPTGGSGNTIYF.

This chain connects TRBV10-3 to TRBJ2-7; 10 nucleotides agree with TRBD1. The CDR3 is 14 residues long. Germline CDR1 is ENHRY and CDR2 is SYGVKD. J gave up 5 bases and V 0 bases, and 1 base lay outside the gene matches. The CDR3 DNA reads as TGTGCCATCAGTGAGTCCGGGACAGGGGACGAGCAGTACTTC. This translates into CAISESGTGDEQYF.

This clone was seen a handful of times. This chain connects TRBV12-3 or TRBV12-4 to TRBJ2-1, with D perhaps TRBD1 (5 bases). This CDR3 is built from 12 residues. Deletions cut 7 bases from V and 10 bases from J, with 14 bases between. The CDR3 DNA is TGTGCCAGCACTCAAACAGGAACCGAGCAGTTCTTC. Amino acids: CASTQTGTEQFF.

The chain links TRBV2 to TRBJ1-1, with a possible D match to TRBD1 (5 bases). This CDR3 has 13 residues. The germline V gene has CDR1 SNHLY and CDR2 FYNNEI. Trimming cost V 6 bases and J 0 bases, with 8 bases left between them. This chain's CDR3 is CASRRDVNTEAFF. The CDR3 region has the DNA TGTGCCAGCAGGCGGGACGTGAACACTGAAGCTTTCTTT.

This rearrangement joins TRBV2 to TRBJ1-2; 7 positions match TRBD1. This CDR3 comprises 13 residues. V lost 10 bases, J lost 6 bases, and 11 bases stayed unmatched. CDR1 and CDR2 from the germline V gene are SNHLY and FYNNEI. This CDR3 reads CATGDREGHGYTF. The CDR3 bases are TGTGCCACCGGTGACAGGGAGGGGCATGGCTACACCTTC.

This chain joins TRBV5-6 and TRBJ2-7; 9 bases line up with TRBD1. The V gene end was trimmed by 0 bases and the J gene end by 6 bases; junction bases not matched to a gene: 4. CDR3 length: 14 residues. Germline V gives CDR1 SGHDT, CDR2 YYEEEE. The CDR3 loop is CASSLVETGGEQYF. CDR3 in DNA: TGTGCCAGCAGCTTGGTCGAGACAGGGGGCGAGCAGTACTTC.

The rearrangement links TRBV4-2 to TRBJ2-3; D is ambiguous. Trimming pared 4 bases from V and 3 bases from J, leaving 11 bases between. Germline CDR1 LGHNA, CDR2 YNFKEQ. This CDR3 has 14 amino acids. CDR3 sequence (DNA): TGTGCCAGCAGCCCATCCCCAGAAACAGATACGCAGTATTTT. Translating it yields CASSPSPETDTQYF.

V is TRBV11-3 and J is TRBJ2-1; tentatively, D is TRBD2 (6 bases). Germline V gives CDR1 SGHNT, CDR2 YENEEA. The CDR3 contains 15 residues. Trimming shortened V by 9 bases and J by 8 bases, and 23 bases separated the two germline ends. The CDR3 DNA follows: TGTGCCAGGTGGGAGGTAGCCGCAGTTTGGGATGAGCAGTTCTTC. Translation gives CARWEVAAVWDEQFF.

The chain recombines TRBV5-4 with TRBJ2-7, with 9 nucleotides matching TRBD2. The CDR3 has 15 residues. Germline V lookup: CDR1 SGHNT, CDR2 YYREEE (reference sequence). V gave up 4 bases and J gave up 7 bases; unmatched junction bases: 12. The CDR3 DNA reads as TGTGCCAGCAGCGTCTCTGGCGGGAGGGGTATGGAGCAGTACTTC. Amino acids: CASSVSGGRGMEQYF.

The chain recombines TRBV7-9 with TRBJ1-5; tentatively, D is TRBD1 (5 bases). CDR3 length: 14 amino acids. In germline, CDR1 is SEHNR, CDR2 FQNEAQ (reference sequence). V gave up 6 bases and J gave up 3 bases, with 12 bases separating them. In nucleotides, the CDR3 is TGTGCCAGCAGTCTAGACAGTTACAATCAGCCCCAGCATTTT. It yields the protein CASSLDSYNQPQHF. Filled out from reference TRBV7-9 and TRBJ1-5, the complete variable domain reads DTGVSQNPRHKITKRGQNVTFRCDPISEHNRLYWYRQTLGQGPEFLTYFQNEAQLEKSRLLSDRFSAERPKGSFSTLEIQRTEQGDSAMYLCASSLDSYNQPQHFGDGTRLSIL.

This chain uses TRBV28 with TRBJ2-4; TRBD2 is a possible D gene (6 bases). This CDR3 spans 11 amino acids. Germline V gene sequence: CDR1 MDHEN, CDR2 SYDVKM. Here the CDR3 reads CAGGSKNIQYF. The DNA for the CDR3 is TGTGCGGGGGGTAGCAAAAACATTCAGTACTTC.

Comment on this clone: This specimen includes other DNA sequences encoding the same CDR3. The rearrangement uses TRBV7-2 and TRBJ1-5; weak D call: TRBD1 (5 bases). CDR3 length: 15 residues. Germline-derived CDR1 and CDR2 are SGHTA and FQGNSA. Trimming pared 1 base from V and 5 bases from J, leaving 12 bases between. The CDR3 spells CASSLVSGGDQPQHF. CDR3 DNA: TGTGCCAGCAGCTTAGTCTCCGGGGGGGATCAGCCCCAGCATTTT.

V and J are TRBV19 and TRBJ1-1; TRBD1 matches at 7 bases. Germline CDR1 reads LNHDA; CDR2 reads SQIVND (reference sequence). CDR3 length: 14 amino acids. With 5 bases clipped from V and 6 bases from J, the junction kept 9 bases outside the gene matches. CDR3 sequence (DNA): TGTGCCAGTAGTGTAGGACAGGATCTACCTGAAGCTTTCTTT. Translated, it gives CASSVGQDLPEAFF.

V and J are TRBV18 and TRBJ1-5, with 10 positions matching TRBD1. This CDR3 contains 13 residues. The V gene's germline CDR1 is KGHSH and CDR2 LQKENI. The trim removed 8 bases at V and 5 bases at J, leaving 3 bases unmatched. The CDR3 region has the DNA TGTGCCAGCGGGACAGGGGCGGATCAGCCCCAGCATTTT. Encoded protein: CASGTGADQPQHF.

The table lists this clone with a few counts. This chain joins TRBV2 and TRBJ2-1; TRBD2 might be the D (5 bases). Germline V gene sequence: CDR1 SNHLY, CDR2 FYNNEI. The CDR3 consists of 15 residues. Trimming took off 6 bases at V and 0 bases at J, with 12 bases between the two ends. The CDR3 DNA reads as TGTGCCAGCAGGGGGAGACTAAACTCCTACAATGAGCAGTTCTTC. Protein: CASRGRLNSYNEQFF.

This chain connects TRBV18 to TRBJ1-1; no reliable D call. Germline V gene lookup returns CDR1 KGHSH and CDR2 LQKENI. V was shortened by 3 bases and J by 5 bases, with 16 bases between the two germline ends. The CDR3 covers 15 residues. CDR3 amino acids: CASSPRLSLRTEAFF. In nucleotides, the CDR3 is TGTGCCAGCTCACCGCGGCTCTCCCTTAGGACTGAAGCTTTCTTT.